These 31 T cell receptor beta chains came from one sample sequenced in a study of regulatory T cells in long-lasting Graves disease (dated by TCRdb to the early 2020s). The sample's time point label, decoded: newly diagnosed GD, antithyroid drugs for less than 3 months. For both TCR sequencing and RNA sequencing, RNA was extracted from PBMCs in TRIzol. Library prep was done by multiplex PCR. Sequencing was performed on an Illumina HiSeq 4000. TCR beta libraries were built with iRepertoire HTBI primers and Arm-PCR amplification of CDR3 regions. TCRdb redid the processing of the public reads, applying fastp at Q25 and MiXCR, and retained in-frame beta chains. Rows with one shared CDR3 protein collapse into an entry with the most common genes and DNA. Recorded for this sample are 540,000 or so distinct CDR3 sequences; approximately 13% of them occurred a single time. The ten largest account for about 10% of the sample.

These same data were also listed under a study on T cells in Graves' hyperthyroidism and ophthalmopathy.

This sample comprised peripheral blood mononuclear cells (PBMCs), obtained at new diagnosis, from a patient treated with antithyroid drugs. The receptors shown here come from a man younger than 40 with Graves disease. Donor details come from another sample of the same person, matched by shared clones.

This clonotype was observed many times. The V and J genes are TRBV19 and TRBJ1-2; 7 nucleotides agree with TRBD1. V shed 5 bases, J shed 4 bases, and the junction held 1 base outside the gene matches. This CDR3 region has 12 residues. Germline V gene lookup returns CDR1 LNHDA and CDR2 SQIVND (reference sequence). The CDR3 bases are TGTGCCAGTAGTCGGGACAGCTATGGCTACACCTTC. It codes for CASSRDSYGYTF.

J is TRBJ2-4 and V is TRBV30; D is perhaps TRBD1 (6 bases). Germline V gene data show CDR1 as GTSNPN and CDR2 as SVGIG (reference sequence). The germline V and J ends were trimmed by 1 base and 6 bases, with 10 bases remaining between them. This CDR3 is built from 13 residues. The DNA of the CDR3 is TGTGCCTGGAGTGCGGACAGCAGAAACATTCAGTACTTC. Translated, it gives CAWSADSRNIQYF.

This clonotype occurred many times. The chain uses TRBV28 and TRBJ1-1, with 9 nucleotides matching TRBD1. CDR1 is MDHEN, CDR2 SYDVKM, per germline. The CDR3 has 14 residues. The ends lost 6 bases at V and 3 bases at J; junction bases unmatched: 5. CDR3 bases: TGTGCCAGCAGCCCTACAGGGGGCCACACTGAAGCTTTCTTT. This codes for CASSPTGGHTEAFF. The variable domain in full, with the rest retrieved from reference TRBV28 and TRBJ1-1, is DVKVTQSSRYLVKRTGEKVFLECVQDMDHENMFWYRQDPGLGLRLIYFSYDVKMKEKGDIPEGYSVSREKKERFSLILESASTNQTSMYLCASSPTGGHTEAFFGQGTRLTVV.

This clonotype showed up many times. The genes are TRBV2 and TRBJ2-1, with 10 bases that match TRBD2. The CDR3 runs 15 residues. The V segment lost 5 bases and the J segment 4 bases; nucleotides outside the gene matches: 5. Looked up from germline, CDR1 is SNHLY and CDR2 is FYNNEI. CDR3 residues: CASSYGLAEYNEQFF. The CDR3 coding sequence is TGTGCCAGCAGTTACGGACTAGCGGAGTACAATGAGCAGTTCTTC.

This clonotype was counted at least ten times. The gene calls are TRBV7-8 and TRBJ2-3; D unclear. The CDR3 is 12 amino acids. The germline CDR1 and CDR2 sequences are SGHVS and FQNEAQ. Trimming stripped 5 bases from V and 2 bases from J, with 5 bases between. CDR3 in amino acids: CASSVNTDTQYF. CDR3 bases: TGTGCCAGCAGCGTTAACACAGATACGCAGTATTTT. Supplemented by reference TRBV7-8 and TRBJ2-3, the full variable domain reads GAGVSQSPRYKVAKRGQDVALRCDPISGHVSLFWYQQALGQGPEFLTYFQNEAQLDKSGLPSDRFFAERPEGSVSTLKIQRTQQEDSAVYLCASSVNTDTQYFGPGTRLTVL.

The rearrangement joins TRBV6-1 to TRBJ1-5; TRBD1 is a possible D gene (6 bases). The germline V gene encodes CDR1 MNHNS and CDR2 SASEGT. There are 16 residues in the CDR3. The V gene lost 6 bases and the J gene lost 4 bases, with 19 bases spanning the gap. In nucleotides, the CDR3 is TGTGCCAGCAGCCAGGGGCAGAATCTTAGGAATCAGCCCCAGCATTTT. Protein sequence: CASSQGQNLRNQPQHF.

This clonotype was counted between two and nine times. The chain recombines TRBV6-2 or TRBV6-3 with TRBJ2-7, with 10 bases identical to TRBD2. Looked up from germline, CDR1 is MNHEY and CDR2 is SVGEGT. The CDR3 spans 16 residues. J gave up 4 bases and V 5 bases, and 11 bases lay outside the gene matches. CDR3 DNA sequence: TGTGCCAGCAGTGCAGGAGGGACAGCGGGAGGGTACGAGCAGTACTTC. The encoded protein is CASSAGGTAGGYEQYF.

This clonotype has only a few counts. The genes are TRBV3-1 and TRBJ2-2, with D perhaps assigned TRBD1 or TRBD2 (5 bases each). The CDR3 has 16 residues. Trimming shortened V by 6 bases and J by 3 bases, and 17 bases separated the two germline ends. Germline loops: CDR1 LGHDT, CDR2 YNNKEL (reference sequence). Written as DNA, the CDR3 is TGTGCCAGCAGGGAAGGGGTCCTGCGGGACACCGGGGAGCTGTTTTTT. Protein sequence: CASREGVLRDTGELFF.

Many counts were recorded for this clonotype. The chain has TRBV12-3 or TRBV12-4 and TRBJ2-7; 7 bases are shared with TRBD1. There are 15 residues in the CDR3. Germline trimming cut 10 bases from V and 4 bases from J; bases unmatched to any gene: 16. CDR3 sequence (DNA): TGTGCCACCTTAAAGACAGGGCCCCCTATTTACGAGCAGTACTTC. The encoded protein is CATLKTGPPIYEQYF.

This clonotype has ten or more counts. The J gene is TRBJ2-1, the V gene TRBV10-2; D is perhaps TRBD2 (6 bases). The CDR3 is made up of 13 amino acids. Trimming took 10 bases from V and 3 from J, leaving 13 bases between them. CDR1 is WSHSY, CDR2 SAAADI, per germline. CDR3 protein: CATREPFYNEQFF. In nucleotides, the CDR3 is TGCGCCACACGGGAGCCGTTCTACAATGAGCAGTTCTTC.

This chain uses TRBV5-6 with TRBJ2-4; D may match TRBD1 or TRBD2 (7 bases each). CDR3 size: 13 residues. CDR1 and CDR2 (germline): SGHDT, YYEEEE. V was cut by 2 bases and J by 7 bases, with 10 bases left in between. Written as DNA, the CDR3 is TGTGCCAGCAGCTTTCAGGGGGGGAACATTCAGTACTTC. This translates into CASSFQGGNIQYF.

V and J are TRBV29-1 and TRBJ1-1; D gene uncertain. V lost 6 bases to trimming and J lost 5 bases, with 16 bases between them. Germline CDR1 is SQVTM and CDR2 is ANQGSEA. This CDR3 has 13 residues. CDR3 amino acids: CSVSHLGVTEAFF. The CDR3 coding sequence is TGCAGCGTCTCTCACCTTGGGGTTACTGAAGCTTTCTTT. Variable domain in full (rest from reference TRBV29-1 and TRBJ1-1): SAVISQKPSRDICQRGTSLTIQCQVDSQVTMMFWYRQQPGQSLTLIATANQGSEATYESGFVIDKFPISRPNLTFSTLTVSNMSPEDSSIYLCSVSHLGVTEAFFGQGTRLTVV.

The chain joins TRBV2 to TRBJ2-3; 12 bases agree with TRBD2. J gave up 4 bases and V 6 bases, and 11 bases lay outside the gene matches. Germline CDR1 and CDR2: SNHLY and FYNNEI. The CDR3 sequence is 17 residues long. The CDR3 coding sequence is TGTGCCAGCAGCGGGCGGACTAGCGGGACCCCTGCAGATACGCAGTATTTT. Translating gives CASSGRTSGTPADTQYF. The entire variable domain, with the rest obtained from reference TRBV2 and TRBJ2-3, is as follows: EPEVTQTPSHQVTQMGQEVILRCVPISNHLYFYWYRQILGQKVEFLVSFYNNEISEKSEIFDDQFSVERPDGSNFTLKIRSTKLEDSAMYFCASSGRTSGTPADTQYFGPGTRLTVL.

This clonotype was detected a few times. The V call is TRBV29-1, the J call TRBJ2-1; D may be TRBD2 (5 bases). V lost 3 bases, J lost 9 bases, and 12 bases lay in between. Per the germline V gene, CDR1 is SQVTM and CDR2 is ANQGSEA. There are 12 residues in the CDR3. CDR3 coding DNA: TGCAGCGTTGACAAGGACTGGGGTGAGCAGTTCTTC. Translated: CSVDKDWGEQFF.

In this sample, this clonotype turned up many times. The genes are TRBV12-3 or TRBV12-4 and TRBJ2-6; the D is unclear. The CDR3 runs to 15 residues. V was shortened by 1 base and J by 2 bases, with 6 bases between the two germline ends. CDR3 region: CASSLELAGANVLTF. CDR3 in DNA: TGTGCCAGCAGTTTAGAGCTAGCTGGGGCCAACGTCCTGACTTTC.

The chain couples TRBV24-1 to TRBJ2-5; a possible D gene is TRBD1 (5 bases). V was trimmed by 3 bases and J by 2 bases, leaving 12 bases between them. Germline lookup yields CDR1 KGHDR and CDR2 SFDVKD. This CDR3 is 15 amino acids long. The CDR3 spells CATSDPDTFQETQYF. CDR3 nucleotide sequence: TGTGCCACCAGTGATCCGGACACTTTTCAAGAGACCCAGTACTTC.

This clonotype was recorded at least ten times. The CDR3 protein is CASSPPGLKTQYF. CDR3 coding DNA: TGTGCCAGCTCACCACCCGGGTTGAAGACCCAGTACTTC. This rearrangement joins TRBV18 to TRBJ2-5; D is unresolved. Trimming stripped 0 bases from V and 6 bases from J, with 8 bases between. Germline lookup yields CDR1 KGHSH and CDR2 LQKENI. CDR3 length: 13 residues.

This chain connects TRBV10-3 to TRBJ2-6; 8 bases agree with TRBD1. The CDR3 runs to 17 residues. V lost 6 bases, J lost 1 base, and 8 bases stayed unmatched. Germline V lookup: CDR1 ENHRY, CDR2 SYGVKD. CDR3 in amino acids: CAISPTGGSSGANVLTF. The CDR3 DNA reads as TGTGCCATCAGCCCAACAGGGGGTAGTTCTGGGGCCAACGTCCTGACTTTC.

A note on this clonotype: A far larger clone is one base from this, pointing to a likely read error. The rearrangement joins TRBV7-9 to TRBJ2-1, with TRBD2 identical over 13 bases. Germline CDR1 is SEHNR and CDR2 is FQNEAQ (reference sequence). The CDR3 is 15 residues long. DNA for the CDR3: TGTGCCAGCAGTGGACTAGCGGGAGTGGGGAATGGGCAGTTCTTC. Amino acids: CASSGLAGVGNGQFF.

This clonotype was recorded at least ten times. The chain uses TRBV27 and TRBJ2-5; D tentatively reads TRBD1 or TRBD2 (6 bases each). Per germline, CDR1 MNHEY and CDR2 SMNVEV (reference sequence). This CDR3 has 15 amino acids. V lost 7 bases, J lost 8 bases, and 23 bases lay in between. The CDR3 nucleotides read TGTGCCAGCAAGGGGGGTGGCCACGCCGGGCTCACCCAGTACTTC. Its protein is CASKGGGHAGLTQYF.

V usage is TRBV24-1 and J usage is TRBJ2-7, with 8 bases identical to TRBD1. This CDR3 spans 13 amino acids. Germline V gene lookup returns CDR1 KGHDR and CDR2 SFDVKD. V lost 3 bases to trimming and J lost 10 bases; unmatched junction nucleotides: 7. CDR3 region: CATSDPRTGIQYF. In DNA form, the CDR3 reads TGTGCCACCAGTGATCCTCGGACAGGGATTCAGTACTTC.

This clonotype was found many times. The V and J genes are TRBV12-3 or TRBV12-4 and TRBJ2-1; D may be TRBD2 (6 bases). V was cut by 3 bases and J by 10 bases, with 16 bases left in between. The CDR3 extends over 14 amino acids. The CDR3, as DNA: TGTGCCAGCAGTTTTGTACTAGCTATGGGGGAGCAGTTCTTC. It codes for CASSFVLAMGEQFF.

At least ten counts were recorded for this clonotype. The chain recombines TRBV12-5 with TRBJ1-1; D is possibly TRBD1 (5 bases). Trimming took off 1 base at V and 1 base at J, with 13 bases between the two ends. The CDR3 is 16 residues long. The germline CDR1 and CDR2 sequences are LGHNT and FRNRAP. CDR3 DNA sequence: TGTGCTAGTGGTTTGGGACGCGCGGGGGGGAACACTGAAGCTTTCTTT. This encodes CASGLGRAGGNTEAFF.

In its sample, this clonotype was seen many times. The CDR3 loop is CASSGEGSSGNTIYF. In nucleotides, the CDR3 is TGTGCCAGCAGTGGGGAGGGATCCTCCGGAAACACCATATATTTT. The chain has TRBV2 and TRBJ1-3, with D hard to call. The CDR3 length is 15 residues. V lost 4 bases, J lost 4 bases, and 14 bases lay in between. Per the germline V gene, CDR1 is SNHLY and CDR2 is FYNNEI.

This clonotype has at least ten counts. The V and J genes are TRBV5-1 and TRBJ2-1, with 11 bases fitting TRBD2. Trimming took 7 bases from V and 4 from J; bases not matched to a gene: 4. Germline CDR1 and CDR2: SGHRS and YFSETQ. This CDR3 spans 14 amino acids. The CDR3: CASSSGRPYNEQFF. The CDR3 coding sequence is TGCGCCAGCTCTAGCGGGAGGCCATACAATGAGCAGTTCTTC.

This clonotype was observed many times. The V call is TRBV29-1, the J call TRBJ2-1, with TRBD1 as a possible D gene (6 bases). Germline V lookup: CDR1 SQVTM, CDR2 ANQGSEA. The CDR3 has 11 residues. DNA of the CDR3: TGCAGTCCACAGGGTCACAATGAGCAGTTCTTC. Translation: CSPQGHNEQFF.

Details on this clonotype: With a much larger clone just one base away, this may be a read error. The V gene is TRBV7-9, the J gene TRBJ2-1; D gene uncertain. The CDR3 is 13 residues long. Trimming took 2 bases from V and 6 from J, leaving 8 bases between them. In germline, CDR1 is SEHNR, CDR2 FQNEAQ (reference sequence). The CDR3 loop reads CASSLLKLNEQFF. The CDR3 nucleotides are TGTGCCAGCAGCTTACTAAAGCTCAATGAGCAGTTCTTC.

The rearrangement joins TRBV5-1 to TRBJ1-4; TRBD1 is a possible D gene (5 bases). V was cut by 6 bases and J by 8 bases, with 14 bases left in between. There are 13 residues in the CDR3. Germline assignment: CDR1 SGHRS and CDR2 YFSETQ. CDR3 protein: CASTLGVGEKLFF. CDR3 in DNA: TGCGCCAGCACCCTGGGGGTGGGAGAAAAACTGTTTTTT.

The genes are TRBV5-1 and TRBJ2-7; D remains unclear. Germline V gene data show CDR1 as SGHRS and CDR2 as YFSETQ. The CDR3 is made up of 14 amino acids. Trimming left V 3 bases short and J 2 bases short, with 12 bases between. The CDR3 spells CASSSEGQTYEQYF. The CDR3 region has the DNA TGCGCCAGCAGCTCCGAAGGGCAGACCTACGAGCAGTACTTC. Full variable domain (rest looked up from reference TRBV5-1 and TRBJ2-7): KAGVTQTPRYLIKTRGQQVTLSCSPISGHRSVSWYQQTPGQGLQFLFEYFSETQRNKGNFPGRFSGRQFSNSRSEMNVSTLELGDSALYLCASSSEGQTYEQYFGPGTRLTVT.

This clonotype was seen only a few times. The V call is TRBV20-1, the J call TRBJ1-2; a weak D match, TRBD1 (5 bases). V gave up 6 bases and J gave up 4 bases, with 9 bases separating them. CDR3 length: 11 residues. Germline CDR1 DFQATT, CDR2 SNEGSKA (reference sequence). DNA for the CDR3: TGCAGTGCGGGAGGGGCCTATGGCTACACCTTC. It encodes CSAGGAYGYTF.

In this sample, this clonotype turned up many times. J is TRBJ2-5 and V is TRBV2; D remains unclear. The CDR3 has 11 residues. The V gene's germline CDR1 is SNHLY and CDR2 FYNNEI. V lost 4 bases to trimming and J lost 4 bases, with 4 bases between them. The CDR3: CASSARETQYF. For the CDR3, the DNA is TGTGCCAGCAGTGCTAGAGAGACCCAGTACTTC.